The present T cell receptor (beta chain) was sequenced within a study of T-cell memory formation after mild COVID-19. Study in general: The TCR clusters were mostly specific to one donor.

Study conclusions and caveats: The main location of contracting CD4+ clones was CM and EM, and that of contracting CD8+ clones was EMRA. Clones shrinking from day 15 to 85 showed even CD4/CD8 mixes; later expanders tilted CD4+.

The CDR3 covers 16 residues. Deletions cut 6 bases from V and 0 bases from J, with 12 bases between. Comment on this clonotype: Its antigen is not known.

TCRdb used MiXCR to reprocess the 5' RACE reads, holding one entry per CDR3 protein. Found here are about 320,000 distinct CDR3 sequences, roughly an eighth of them singletons; the top ten hold approximately 22%. The sequence was obtained from a man between 18 and 29 years old who had mild COVID-19 (a few samples of this study predate the infection). Cell type and time point are not known. Sequenced material: PBMCs or a T cell subset sorted from them (not recorded which). V is TRBV12-3 or TRBV12-4 and J is TRBJ2-6; D is undetermined. CDR3 loop: CASSRTQSSGANVLTF. In DNA form, the CDR3 reads TGTGCCAGCAGCCGGACCCAGAGCTCTGGGGCCAACGTCCTGACTTTC.